This is a list of T cell receptor beta chains from one sample in a study of spatial heterogeneity in lung cancer. TCRdb redid the calling of the 5' RACE reads with MiXCR, one entry per CDR3 protein. The table has 8,000 or so distinct CDR3 sequences, 6.5% to 8.5% seen once. The sample consisted of lung tumor tissue, taken at surgery. These receptors all come from a male donor with early-stage non-small cell lung cancer. CDR3s include the opening cysteine and the closing phenylalanine or tryptophan. The D gene is left open where the match is weak. The size of a clone is reported for some rows only, either as once, few or many, or as a class for expanded clones.

TRBJ2-1 | TRBD2 | TRBV4-3 | medium-sized | CASSQVRPSGRAGAQFF | TGCGCCAGCAGCCAAGTCCGACCTAGCGGGAGGGCCGGTGCGCAGTTCTTC
TRBJ2-3 | - | TRBV5-8 | medium-sized | CASSLPALGDTQYF | TGTGCCAGCAGCTTGCCAGCACTAGGTGATACGCAGTATTTT
TRBJ2-7 | TRBD2 | TRBV20-1 | - | CSARDGGTSYEQYF | TGCAGTGCTAGAGACGGGGGGACCTCCTACGAGCAGTACTTC
TRBJ2-3 | - | TRBV2 | medium-sized | CASSSQTSSTDTQYF | TGTGCCAGCAGTTCCCAGACCTCTAGCACAGATACGCAGTATTTT
TRBJ1-6 | - | TRBV29-1 | - | CSVESGKSPLHF | TGCAGCGTCGAGTCGGGGAAATCACCCCTCCACTTT
TRBJ2-3 | - | TRBV20-1 | medium-sized | CSASVGTDTQYF | TGCAGTGCTAGCGTCGGCACAGATACGCAGTATTTT
TRBJ1-1 | - | TRBV6-1 | medium-sized | CASSDVGTEAFF | TGTGCCAGCAGTGATGTGGGGACTGAAGCTTTCTTT
TRBJ1-2 | - | TRBV5-1 | many | CASRLAGSYYGYTF | TGCGCCAGCAGACTTGCTGGGAGCTACTATGGCTACACCTTC
TRBJ2-4 | - | TRBV7-2 | medium-sized | CASSPEIAKNIQYF | TGTGCCAGCAGCCCGGAAATAGCCAAAAACATTCAGTACTTC
TRBJ2-1 | - | TRBV28 | medium-sized | CASSLRHEQFF | TGTGCCAGCAGTTTGCGTCATGAGCAGTTCTTC
TRBJ2-5 | - | TRBV27 | many | CASRRWMVDQETQYF | TGTGCCAGCAGACGTTGGATGGTAGACCAAGAGACCCAGTACTTC
TRBJ1-1 | - | TRBV30 | medium-sized | CAWSLPRGRITEAFF | TGTGCCTGGAGTTTACCAAGGGGAAGGATCACTGAAGCTTTCTTT
TRBJ2-7 | TRBD2 | TRBV18 | - | CASSPGLAYEQYF | TGTGCCAGCTCACCGGGACTAGCTTACGAGCAGTACTTC
TRBJ2-3 | TRBD2 | TRBV30 | - | CASTMDAGGTDTQYF | TGTGCCTCTACGATGGATGCGGGAGGGACAGATACGCAGTATTTT
TRBJ2-1 | - | TRBV29-1 | medium-sized | CSVQGPRDKQFF | TGCAGCGTTCAGGGACCCCGAGACAAGCAGTTCTTC
TRBJ1-4 | - | TRBV9 | - | CASSVADAKNEKLFF | TGTGCCAGCAGCGTAGCTGACGCGAAAAATGAAAAACTGTTTTTT
TRBJ2-5 | TRBD2 | TRBV11-3 | many | CASNGGTLGAQYF | TGTGCCAGCAACGGGGGGACCCTGGGGGCCCAGTACTTC
TRBJ2-5 | - | TRBV7-2 | medium-sized | CASSPEDGTQYF | TGTGCCAGCAGCCCAGAGGACGGGACCCAGTACTTC
TRBJ2-5 | - | TRBV7-9 | many | CASGIQGGETQYF | TGTGCCAGCGGTATTCAGGGTGGGGAGACCCAGTACTTC
TRBJ2-7 | TRBD1 | TRBV28 | medium-sized | CASRGQGEAYEQYF | TGTGCCAGCAGGGGACAGGGGGAAGCCTACGAGCAGTACTTC
TRBJ2-7 | - | TRBV15 | medium-sized | CATSRVPSSYEQYF | TGTGCCACCAGCAGAGTACCCTCCTCCTACGAGCAGTACTTC
TRBJ2-7 | - | TRBV20-1 | medium-sized | CSAAGLSLYEQYF | TGCAGTGCTGCTGGACTGTCTCTCTACGAGCAGTACTTC
TRBJ2-6 | TRBD1 | TRBV5-1 | medium-sized | CASSQGTGGAAGANVLTF | TGCGCCAGCAGCCAAGGGACAGGGGGCGCGGCCGGGGCCAACGTCCTGACTTTC
TRBJ2-2 | - | TRBV5-1 | medium-sized | CASRLDANTGELFF | TGCGCCAGCAGACTGGACGCGAACACCGGGGAGCTGTTTTTT
TRBJ2-3 | - | TRBV20-1 | many | CSARTDADTQYF | TGCAGTGCTAGAACGGACGCAGATACGCAGTATTTT
TRBJ1-2 | - | TRBV28 | medium-sized | CASSLFGGGDYGYTF | TGTGCCAGCAGTTTATTCGGTGGCGGTGACTATGGCTACACCTTC
TRBJ2-7 | - | TRBV11-1 | many | CASSPGGASYEQYF | TGTGCCAGCTCCCCAGGGGGGGCTTCCTACGAGCAGTACTTC
TRBJ2-7 | TRBD2 | TRBV29-1 | many | CSVAPRLAGHYEQYF | TGCAGCGTTGCCCCGAGGCTAGCGGGGCACTACGAGCAGTACTTC
TRBJ2-3 | - | TRBV4-3 | - | CASSQGGGGRGTDTQYF | TGCGCCAGCAGCCAAGGGGGAGGGGGGAGAGGCACAGATACGCAGTATTTT
TRBJ2-2 | TRBD1 | TRBV5-4 | few | CASSPGTGGNTGELFF | TGTGCCAGCAGCCCCGGGACAGGGGGTAACACCGGGGAGCTGTTTTTT
TRBJ1-2 | - | TRBV18 | - | CASSPEGVNYGYTF | TGTGCCAGCTCACCAGAAGGGGTTAACTATGGCTACACCTTC
TRBJ2-7 | - | TRBV13 | medium-sized | CASSLGRSIYEQYF | TGTGCCAGCAGCCTCGGACGCAGTATCTACGAGCAGTACTTC
TRBJ2-7 | - | TRBV3-1 | many | CASSPTGNEQYF | TGTGCCAGCAGCCCCACAGGGAACGAGCAGTACTTC
TRBJ2-1 | - | TRBV18 | medium-sized | CASSLQGYYNEQFF | TGTGCCAGCTCACTGCAGGGATATTACAATGAGCAGTTCTTC
TRBJ2-7 | - | TRBV20-1 | many | CSARDFGRGYEQYF | TGCAGTGCTAGAGATTTCGGCAGGGGCTACGAGCAGTACTTC
TRBJ2-5 | TRBD2 | TRBV18 | many | CASSFGGAGETQYF | TGTGCCAGCTCATTCGGGGGGGCCGGAGAGACCCAGTACTTC
TRBJ2-7 | - | TRBV6-6 | medium-sized | CASSLPPRAYEQYF | TGTGCCAGCAGCCTCCCTCCCCGCGCCTACGAGCAGTACTTC
TRBJ2-7 | TRBD2 | TRBV20-1 | many | CSARSSGSSYEQYF | TGCAGTGCTAGAAGTAGCGGGAGCTCCTACGAGCAGTACTTC
TRBJ1-5 | TRBD1 | TRBV19 | many | CASSIYRGQHQPQHF | TGTGCCAGTAGTATATACAGGGGGCAGCATCAGCCCCAGCATTTT
TRBJ2-2 | TRBD1 | TRBV5-4 | medium-sized | CASTLYRGAGTGELFF | TGTGCCAGCACATTATACAGGGGGGCCGGCACCGGGGAGCTGTTTTTT
TRBJ2-1 | TRBD2 | TRBV20-1 | many | CSAQAGVSEQFF | TGCAGTGCTCAAGCGGGGGTGAGCGAGCAGTTCTTC
TRBJ2-7 | - | TRBV19 | medium-sized | CASSYIPIYYEQYF | TGTGCCAGTAGCTATATACCGATATACTACGAGCAGTACTTC
TRBJ1-2 | - | TRBV3-1 | medium-sized | CASSQDLVRQELPPSYGYTF | TGTGCCAGCAGCCAAGATCTGGTTCGACAGGAACTCCCCCCCTCCTATGGCTACACCTTC
TRBJ1-5 | - | TRBV7-2 | many | CASSLGGYNQPQHF | TGTGCCAGCAGCTTGGGGGGATACAATCAGCCCCAGCATTTT
TRBJ2-7 | TRBD1 | TRBV6-1 | many | CASNPTGTGIYEQYF | TGTGCCAGCAACCCCACGGGGACAGGGATTTACGAGCAGTACTTC
TRBJ1-6 | - | TRBV6-5 | medium-sized | CASSAGQYNSPLHF | TGTGCCAGCAGTGCCGGACAGTATAATTCACCCCTCCACTTT
TRBJ2-3 | - | TRBV3-1 | many | CASSQKGMSDTQYF | TGTGCCAGCAGCCAAAAAGGGATGTCAGATACGCAGTATTTT
TRBJ2-3 | - | TRBV20-1 | medium-sized | CSASPISEPNTDTQYF | TGCAGTGCTAGCCCTATTAGCGAGCCGAACACAGATACGCAGTATTTT
TRBJ1-5 | - | TRBV28 | many | CASSLRGGGRGSNQPQHF | TGTGCCAGCAGTCTCCGGGGAGGGGGGCGAGGAAGCAATCAGCCCCAGCATTTT
TRBJ2-7 | - | TRBV5-1 | medium-sized | CASSLEARSEQYF | TGCGCCAGCAGCTTGGAGGCAAGGTCCGAGCAGTACTTC